The 11 T cell receptor beta chains in this list originate from one sample, sequenced in a study of blood T cell repertoires in COVID-19. Here immunoSEQ multiplex PCR was the method, and the copy in TCRdb shows in-frame clones only, minus some. The sample contains 100,000 to 150,000 clones, about 90% of which appear only once. The sample consisted of peripheral blood. Source of these receptors: a woman aged 55-69 years with acute or convalescent COVID-19.

The J gene is TRBJ1-5, the V gene TRBV5-1, with D possibly matching TRBD1 (5 bases). In germline, CDR1 is SGHRS, CDR2 YFSETQ. The CDR3 has 14 amino acids. V lost 4 bases to trimming and J lost 4 bases, with 12 bases between them. CDR3 protein: CASSPDSRNQPQHF. The CDR3 DNA reads TGCGCCAGCAGCCCAGACAGTCGTAATCAGCCCCAGCATTTT. The full variable domain, its missing parts supplied by reference TRBV5-1 and TRBJ1-5, is KAGVTQTPRYLIKTRGQQVTLSCSPISGHRSVSWYQQTPGQGLQFLFEYFSETQRNKGNFPGRFSGRQFSNSRSEMNVSTLELGDSALYLCASSPDSRNQPQHFGDGTRLSIL.

This clone has more than one count but fewer than ten. The CDR3 spells CASSFLPTSGGFTGELFF. The CDR3 DNA follows: TGTGCCAGCAGTTTCCTCCCTACTAGCGGAGGATTCACCGGGGAGCTGTTTTTT. The chain combines TRBV28 with TRBJ2-2; TRBD2 agrees at 8 bases. The CDR3 has 18 amino acids. The germline gives CDR1 MDHEN, CDR2 SYDVKM. After removal of 3 bases from V and 4 bases from J, the junction contained 13 bases not matched to a gene. Full variable domain (rest looked up from reference TRBV28 and TRBJ2-2): DVKVTQSSRYLVKRTGEKVFLECVQDMDHENMFWYRQDPGLGLRLIYFSYDVKMKEKGDIPEGYSVSREKKERFSLILESASTNQTSMYLCASSFLPTSGGFTGELFFGEGSRLTVL.

This clone was seen just once. The V and J genes are TRBV25-1 and TRBJ2-1; TRBD2 aligns across 8 bases. From germline, CDR1 is MGHDK and CDR2 SYGVNS. With 6 bases clipped from V and 6 bases from J, the junction kept 13 bases outside the gene matches. The CDR3 loop spans 16 amino acids. The CDR3 is CASSPTSGLGINEQFF. The CDR3 DNA follows: TGTGCCAGCAGCCCAACATCGGGACTAGGGATCAATGAGCAGTTCTTC.

The J gene is TRBJ1-4, the V gene TRBV14, with TRBD1 as a possible D gene (5 bases). V was cut by 7 bases and J by 12 bases, with 18 bases left in between. This CDR3 is built from 13 residues. Germline V lookup: CDR1 SGHDN, CDR2 FVKESK. The CDR3 here is CASTPFPGGELFF. CDR3 in DNA: TGTGCCAGCACCCCCTTCCCCGGGGGAGAACTGTTTTTT.

The chain combines TRBV10-2 with TRBJ2-6; D is ambiguous. Trimming stripped 8 bases from V and 0 bases from J, with 8 bases between. From germline, CDR1 is WSHSY and CDR2 SAAADI. This CDR3 is 14 amino acids long. The CDR3 DNA reads as TGCGCCAGCCTGGAGTCCTCTGGGGCCAACGTCCTGACTTTC. Translating it yields CASLESSGANVLTF.

The chain carries TRBV2 and TRBJ1-1; D remains unclear. CDR3 size: 15 residues. Looked up from germline, CDR1 is SNHLY and CDR2 is FYNNEI. V lost 6 bases and J 7 bases, leaving 21 bases between the germline ends. As DNA, the CDR3 is TGTGCCAGCAGCGAGGGAGTACTGGTCCGCGGTGAAGCTTTCTTT. Amino acid sequence: CASSEGVLVRGEAFF.

The chain is built from TRBV28 and TRBJ2-2; D gene ambiguous. The CDR3 sequence is 12 residues long. With 5 bases removed from V and 8 bases from J, the gap between germline ends came to 9 bases. Per the germline V gene, CDR1 is MDHEN and CDR2 is SYDVKM. As DNA, the CDR3 is TGTGCCAGCAGTCATCCCGGGGGGGAGCTGTTTTTT. Protein product: CASSHPGGELFF.

The chain uses TRBV28 and TRBJ2-1, with TRBD2 identical over 9 bases. From germline, CDR1 is MDHEN and CDR2 SYDVKM. Trimming at V came to 5 bases and at J to 1 base, leaving 15 bases not matched to a gene. The CDR3 extends over 19 amino acids. CDR3 in DNA: TGTGCCAGCAGTCCGGGAGCTAGCGGGGTGCTTATATCCTACAATGAGCAGTTCTTC. Translated: CASSPGASGVLISYNEQFF.

The chain carries TRBV6-6 and TRBJ1-5; no clear D. The CDR3 contains 13 residues. Germline CDR1 reads MNHNY; CDR2 reads SVGAGI (reference sequence). Deletions cut 8 bases from V and 1 base from J, with 9 bases between. The DNA for the CDR3 is TGTGCCAGCGTTAGAGGCAGCAATCAGCCCCAGCATTTT. This sequence encodes CASVRGSNQPQHF.

CDR3 coding DNA: TGCGCCAGCAGCGATACTAGCGGGAGAGGTGAGCAGTACGTC. Amino acid sequence: CASSDTSGRGEQYV. The chain has TRBV10-2 and TRBJ2-7, with 11 bases that match TRBD2. CDR3 length equals 14 residues. With 6 bases clipped from V and 7 bases from J, the junction kept 8 bases outside the gene matches. Germline lookup yields CDR1 WSHSY and CDR2 SAAADI.

The chain combines TRBV18 with TRBJ1-6; 9 bases agree with TRBD1. Losses at the gene ends were 6 bases for V and 11 bases for J; bases not matched to a gene: 8. Germline CDR1 and CDR2: KGHSH and LQKENI. This CDR3 has 14 amino acids. Here the CDR3 DNA reads TGTGCCAGCTCCCCCGGACAGGGGCAAGCACCCCTCCACTTT. Protein sequence: CASSPGQGQAPLHF.